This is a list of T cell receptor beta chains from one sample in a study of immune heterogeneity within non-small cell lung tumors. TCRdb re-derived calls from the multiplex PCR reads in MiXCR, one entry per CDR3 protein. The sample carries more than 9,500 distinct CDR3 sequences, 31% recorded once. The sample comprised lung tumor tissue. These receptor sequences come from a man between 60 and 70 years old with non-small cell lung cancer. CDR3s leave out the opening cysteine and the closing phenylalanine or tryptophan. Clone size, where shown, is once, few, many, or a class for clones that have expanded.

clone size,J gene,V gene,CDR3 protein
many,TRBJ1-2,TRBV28,ATLTGGSNFYGYT
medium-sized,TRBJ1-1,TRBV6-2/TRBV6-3,ASSYTRLDRGTEAF
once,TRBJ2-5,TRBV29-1,SVGRQQETQY
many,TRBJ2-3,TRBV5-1,ASNLRSGGTTDTQY
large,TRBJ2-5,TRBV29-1,SVGNASVQETQY
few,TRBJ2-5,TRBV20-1,SARDGFGGVQETQY
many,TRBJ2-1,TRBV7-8,ASSLGVAGLAGESSYNEQF
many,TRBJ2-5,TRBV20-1,SYRTGGEGETQY
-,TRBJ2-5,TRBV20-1,SARDRGTGIAGEGETQY
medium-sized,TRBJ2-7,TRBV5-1,ASTPGTASYEQY
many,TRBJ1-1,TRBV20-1,SASTGGNTEAF
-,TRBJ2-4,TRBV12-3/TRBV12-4,ASSLRGDKNIQY
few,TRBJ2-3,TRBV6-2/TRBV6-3,ASNPVGVSTDTQY
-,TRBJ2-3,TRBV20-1,SARFTEWDTQY
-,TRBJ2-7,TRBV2,ASIPAGGSYEQY
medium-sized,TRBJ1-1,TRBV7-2,ASSLVELGTEAF
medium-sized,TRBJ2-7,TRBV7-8,ASSFRLAGNSYEQY
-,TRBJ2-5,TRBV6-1,ASSEVEEGGETQY